This T cell receptor beta chain was found in a study of cytotoxic CD8 clonotypes in ibrutinib-treated CLL. Germline V gene data show CDR1 as MGHRA and CDR2 as YSYEKL. This CDR3 is 17 amino acids long. The ends lost 4 bases at V and 0 bases at J; junction bases unmatched: 3. Repertoires were generated with immunoSEQ multiplex PCR, while TCRdb's copy carries only in-frame clones and drops some. Found here are more than 200,000 clones, roughly 65% of them singletons; the top ten hold about 6.2%. Note on this clone: Its antigen is unknown.

Study conclusions and caveats: Clonality went up at the time of ibrutinib response, stayed stable in sustained remission, and later dropped back toward its baseline level at progression.

Roughly 1.8 micrograms of genomic DNA came from cryopreserved PBMCs for TCR beta libraries. This TCR was recovered from a human donor with chronic lymphocytic leukemia. The input for sequencing was PBMCs, taken after 12 months of ibrutinib treatment. The chain uses TRBV4-1 and TRBJ2-5; 15 bases line up with TRBD2. In nucleotides, the CDR3 is TGCGCCAGCAGCCCCGGGACTAGCGGGAGGTACCAAGAGACCCAGTACTTC. This gives the protein CASSPGTSGRYQETQYF.